Listed below are T cell receptor beta chains from one sample, sequenced in a study of blood T cell repertoires in COVID-19. TCRdb keeps only in-frame clones here, not all; method: immunoSEQ multiplex PCR. The table lists some 230,000 clones, 70% to 85% of them singletons, with 1.3% in the top ten. Specimen: PBMCs or T cells enriched from blood (not recorded which). Receptors originate from a woman between 40 and 55 years old with acute COVID-19. Each CDR3 is given with its conserved first and last residue. D genes are given only for firm matches. Some rows have no size entry. The others give once, few or many, or a class for an expanded clone.

J: TRBJ2-7
D: -
V: TRBV5-1
size: once
CDR3: CASSFAGSEQYF
DNA: TGCGCCAGCAGCTTTGCGGGCTCCGAGCAGTACTTC

J: TRBJ1-3
D: TRBD1
V: TRBV7-6
size: -
CDR3: CASSLRGLGNTIYF
DNA: TGTGCCAGCAGCTTGAGGGGGCTTGGAAACACCATATATTTT

J: TRBJ1-1
D: -
V: TRBV28
size: -
CDR3: CASSHPGTEAFF
DNA: TGTGCCAGCAGCCATCCAGGGACTGAAGCTTTCTTT

J: TRBJ1-5
D: -
V: TRBV19
size: -
CDR3: CASSPQAFNQPQHF
DNA: TGTGCCAGTAGTCCGCAGGCTTTTAATCAGCCCCAGCATTTT

J: TRBJ2-1
D: TRBD2
V: TRBV6-4
size: -
CDR3: CASSKLAGANEQFF
DNA: TGTGCCAGCAGTAAACTAGCGGGCGCTAATGAGCAGTTCTTC

J: TRBJ1-5
D: -
V: TRBV12-3/TRBV12-4
size: -
CDR3: CASSFERNQPQHF
DNA: TGTGCCAGCAGTTTTGAACGGAATCAGCCCCAGCATTTT

J: TRBJ1-5
D: TRBD1
V: TRBV6-2/TRBV6-3
size: once
CDR3: CASSYSTGAGNQPQHF
DNA: TGTGCCAGCAGTTACTCGACAGGGGCTGGCAATCAGCCCCAGCATTTT

J: TRBJ1-4
D: TRBD1
V: TRBV5-1
size: -
CDR3: CASRPGGHYEKLFF
DNA: TGCGCCAGCAGACCAGGGGGCCATTATGAAAAACTGTTTTTT

J: TRBJ2-5
D: -
V: TRBV19
size: -
CDR3: CASRAGGSRGWTQYF
DNA: TGTGCCAGTAGAGCGGGCGGCTCGCGGGGATGGACCCAGTACTTC

J: TRBJ1-4
D: TRBD1
V: TRBV9
size: few
CDR3: CASSARQGLNEKLFF
DNA: TGTGCCAGCAGCGCGAGACAGGGTCTCAATGAAAAACTGTTTTTT

J: TRBJ2-7
D: TRBD1
V: TRBV7-9
size: -
CDR3: CASSRGQGRQYF
DNA: TGTGCCAGCAGCAGAGGACAGGGAAGACAGTACTTC

J: TRBJ1-1
D: -
V: TRBV18
size: -
CDR3: CASSPDSLTEAFF
DNA: TGTGCCAGCTCACCCGACAGCCTTACCGAAGCTTTCTTT

J: TRBJ1-2
D: -
V: TRBV5-6
size: -
CDR3: CASSLDGSSYGYTF
DNA: TGTGCCAGCAGCTTGGACGGGAGTTCTTATGGCTACACCTTC

J: TRBJ2-2
D: -
V: TRBV4-1
size: -
CDR3: CASSRELTASGELFF
DNA: TGCGCCAGCAGCCGCGAACTCACTGCCTCCGGGGAGCTGTTTTTT

J: TRBJ1-2
D: -
V: TRBV10-3
size: -
CDR3: CAISEDQASFYYGYTF
DNA: TGTGCCATCAGTGAAGATCAGGCATCCTTTTACTATGGCTACACCTTC

J: TRBJ1-2
D: TRBD1
V: TRBV5-1
size: -
CDR3: CASSLDREKIYGYTF
DNA: TGCGCCAGCAGCTTAGACAGGGAAAAAATTTATGGCTACACCTTC

J: TRBJ1-5
D: -
V: TRBV12-3/TRBV12-4
size: -
CDR3: CASQQGNQPQHF
DNA: TGTGCCAGCCAGCAGGGCAATCAGCCCCAGCATTTT

J: TRBJ1-3
D: -
V: TRBV6-5
size: -
CDR3: CASCSEGLSGNTIYF
DNA: TGTGCCAGCTGTTCTGAGGGACTCTCTGGAAACACCATATATTTT

J: TRBJ2-2
D: -
V: TRBV2
size: -
CDR3: CASNKDAGVNTGELFF
DNA: TGTGCCAGCAATAAGGACGCAGGGGTGAACACCGGGGAGCTGTTTTTT

J: TRBJ2-1
D: TRBD1
V: TRBV5-4
size: -
CDR3: CASSGRTGGNEQFF
DNA: TGTGCCAGCAGCGGACGGACAGGGGGGAATGAGCAGTTCTTC

J: TRBJ1-2
D: -
V: TRBV7-8
size: -
CDR3: CASSLTENYGYTF
DNA: TGTGCCAGCAGCTTAACTGAGAACTATGGCTACACCTTC

J: TRBJ2-3
D: TRBD1
V: TRBV9
size: -
CDR3: CASSVALDRGPTQYF
DNA: TGTGCCAGCAGCGTAGCTTTGGACAGGGGGCCTACGCAGTATTTT

J: TRBJ1-4
D: -
V: TRBV28
size: -
CDR3: CASFSQGRPNEKLFF
DNA: TGTGCCAGCTTCTCACAGGGAAGGCCTAATGAAAAACTGTTTTTT

J: TRBJ2-3
D: TRBD2
V: TRBV7-9
size: -
CDR3: CASSLGLAGGRGDTQYF
DNA: TGTGCCAGCAGCTTAGGTCTAGCGGGAGGGAGAGGAGATACGCAGTATTTT

J: TRBJ2-1
D: -
V: TRBV3-1/TRBV3-2
size: -
CDR3: CASSPKDGNEQFF
DNA: TGTGCCAGCAGCCCTAAAGATGGTAATGAGCAGTTCTTC

J: TRBJ1-5
D: -
V: TRBV10-1
size: -
CDR3: CASFVTGPERPQHF
DNA: TGCGCCAGTTTTGTGACAGGCCCGGAGAGGCCCCAGCATTTT

J: TRBJ2-7
D: -
V: TRBV7-3
size: -
CDR3: CASSQEIAGEQYF
DNA: TGTGCCAGCAGCCAGGAGATTGCGGGCGAGCAGTACTTC

J: TRBJ2-3
D: TRBD2
V: TRBV7-8
size: -
CDR3: CASSPRTSTQYF
DNA: TGTGCCAGCAGCCCACGGACTAGTACGCAGTATTTT

J: TRBJ2-1
D: TRBD2
V: TRBV19
size: few
CDR3: CASKRGLAGEGEQFF
DNA: TGTGCCAGTAAAAGAGGACTAGCGGGAGAGGGTGAGCAGTTCTTC

J: TRBJ1-2
D: -
V: TRBV2
size: -
CDR3: CASSSTAYGYTF
DNA: TGTGCCAGCAGTTCGACAGCCTATGGCTACACCTTC

J: TRBJ2-7
D: -
V: TRBV30
size: -
CDR3: CAWTIGGEQYF
DNA: TGTGCCTGGACCATCGGGGGCGAGCAGTACTTC

J: TRBJ2-1
D: -
V: TRBV24-1
size: -
CDR3: CATSDLTGDNEQFF
DNA: TGTGCCACCAGTGACCTGACGGGGGACAATGAGCAGTTCTTC

J: TRBJ2-7
D: -
V: TRBV4-2
size: -
CDR3: CASSRGTVAYEQYF
DNA: TGTGCCAGCAGCCGCGGGACAGTGGCCTACGAGCAGTACTTC

J: TRBJ2-3
D: -
V: TRBV7-6
size: -
CDR3: CASSLTVAFGSTDTQYF
DNA: TGTGCCAGCAGCTTGACTGTTGCGTTTGGTAGCACAGATACGCAGTATTTT

J: TRBJ1-4
D: -
V: TRBV15
size: -
CDR3: CATSRDWGIEKLFF
DNA: TGTGCCACCAGCAGAGACTGGGGCATCGAAAAACTGTTTTTT

J: TRBJ2-7
D: -
V: TRBV7-2
size: -
CDR3: CASSLESGFRSYEQYF
DNA: TGTGCCAGCAGCTTAGAAAGCGGTTTTCGCTCCTACGAGCAGTACTTC

J: TRBJ1-1
D: -
V: TRBV18
size: -
CDR3: CASSPIPQGPGRTEAFF
DNA: TGTGCCAGCTCACCAATCCCACAGGGACCTGGGAGAACTGAAGCTTTCTTT

J: TRBJ2-7
D: TRBD1
V: TRBV19
size: -
CDR3: CASSHGETGSEQYF
DNA: TGTGCCAGTAGCCACGGAGAGACAGGGTCCGAGCAGTACTTC

J: TRBJ2-5
D: TRBD2
V: TRBV6-1
size: -
CDR3: CASSEPGLASTQYF
DNA: TGTGCCAGCAGTGAACCGGGACTAGCCTCGACCCAGTACTTC

J: TRBJ1-5
D: -
V: TRBV11-2
size: few
CDR3: CASSLSTGYNQPQHF
DNA: TGTGCCAGCAGCTTATCAACAGGGTATAATCAGCCCCAGCATTTT

J: TRBJ2-7
D: -
V: TRBV9
size: -
CDR3: CASSPRSSLVLYEQYF
DNA: TGTGCCAGCAGCCCTCGTTCGTCACTAGTCCTCTACGAGCAGTACTTC